This TCR beta chain emerged from a study of shared clonotypes between healthy human individuals. Turning to the study itself: Each donor contributed plates that comprised three CD4 naive, three CD4 memory, two CD8 naive and one CD8 memory. General observations from the study: Collection of samples was limited to blood; tissue repertoires likely differ. Estimated richness was generally greater in naive than memory subsets.

A remark on this clone: Antigen: not known.

V gave up 0 bases and J gave up 5 bases, with 11 bases separating them. Germline V lookup: CDR1 GTSNPN, CDR2 SVGIG (reference sequence). The CDR3 runs to 14 residues. TCRdb's copy holds only in-frame clones and misses some; the assay was immunoSEQ multiplex PCR. The table lists 1,500,000 or so clones, around 98.5% of them singletons, with approximately 0.4% in the top ten. The receptor was isolated from a man aged 30 to 39 in good health. The specimen was naive CD4+ T cells sorted from blood. As to subset: CD45RA+ positively selected. The chain uses TRBV30 and TRBJ2-1, with no clear D. The CDR3 sequence: CAWSVPGFDNEQFF. In DNA form, the CDR3 reads TGTGCCTGGAGTGTACCCGGGTTCGACAATGAGCAGTTCTTC.